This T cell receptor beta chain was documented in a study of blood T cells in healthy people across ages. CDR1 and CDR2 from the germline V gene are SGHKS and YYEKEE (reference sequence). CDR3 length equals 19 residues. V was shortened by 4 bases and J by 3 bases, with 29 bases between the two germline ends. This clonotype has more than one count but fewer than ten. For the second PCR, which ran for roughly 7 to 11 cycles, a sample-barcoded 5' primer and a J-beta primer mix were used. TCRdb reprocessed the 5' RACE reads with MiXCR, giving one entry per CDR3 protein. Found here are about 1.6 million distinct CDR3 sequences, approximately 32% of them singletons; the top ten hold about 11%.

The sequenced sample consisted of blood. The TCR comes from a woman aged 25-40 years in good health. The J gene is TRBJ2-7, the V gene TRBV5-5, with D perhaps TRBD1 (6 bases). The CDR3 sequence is CASSPQTAHSYEGDYEQYF. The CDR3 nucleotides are TGTGCCAGCAGCCCCCAGACAGCGCACTCCTACGAGGGGGACTACGAGCAGTACTTC.